The 9 T cell receptor beta chains given below trace back to one sample, sequenced in a study of post-analysis software for immune sequencing data. General observations from the study: The five TRBV segments detected at higher frequency in patients than in controls included TRBV5-6, TRBV5-1 and TRBV20-1.

For these TCRs, the target antigens are not known. Presence of unique molecular identifiers characterized the TCR beta cDNA libraries. TCRdb recomputed calls from the PCR reads with MiXCR, one row per CDR3 protein. The top ten hold 4.9% of the sample, which has 650,000 to 850,000 distinct CDR3 sequences, about 43% seen once. The specimen was blood. Receptor source: a girl aged 5-17 years with multiple sclerosis.

The chain has TRBV29-1 and TRBJ1-2, with a tentative D call TRBD1 (6 bases). Looked up from germline, CDR1 is SQVTM and CDR2 is ANQGSEA. Trimming stripped 6 bases from V and 6 bases from J, with 20 bases between. The CDR3 runs to 14 residues. CDR3 coding DNA: TGCAGCGTATTGCCGGGGGCGCCAGGGAATGGCTACACCTTC. Protein: CSVLPGAPGNGYTF.

This chain uses TRBV7-2 with TRBJ2-7, with D possibly being TRBD2 (6 bases). The J call may be wrong; the DNA end is better matched by TRBJ2-5. CDR1 is SGHTA, CDR2 FQGNSA, per germline. The CDR3 covers 14 residues. CDR3 DNA sequence: TGTGCCAGCAGCTTAGATTGGGGGACTGAGACCCAGTACTTC. As protein: CASSLDWGTETQYF.

This clonotype was counted a few times. The chain employs TRBV20-1 and TRBJ2-5, with D perhaps matching TRBD2 (7 bases). V was shortened by 3 bases and J by 7 bases, with 24 bases between the two germline ends. Germline V gene sequence: CDR1 DFQATT, CDR2 SNEGSKA (reference sequence). The CDR3 is 16 residues long. CDR3 DNA: TGCAGTGCTAGTGCTCGTGGGGGGGCATTGAGGGGGACCCAGTACTTC. As protein: CSASARGGALRGTQYF.

This clonotype was seen only a few times. This chain connects TRBV12-3 or TRBV12-4 to TRBJ1-2; 9 bases map to TRBD1. The CDR3 covers 14 residues. V trimming: 3 bases; J trimming: 5 bases; junction bases outside the gene matches: 4. CDR3 nucleotides: TGTGCCAGCAGTTTCGGGACAGGGAGTTATGGCTACACCTTC. Residues: CASSFGTGSYGYTF.

The V call is TRBV7-3, the J call TRBJ1-1, with D possibly matching TRBD1 (5 bases). Trimming removed 2 bases at V and 4 bases at J, with 11 bases between. The germline CDR1 and CDR2 sequences are SGHTA and FQGTGA. This CDR3 is built from 14 residues. The CDR3 nucleotides are TGTGCCAGCAGCTTATTCTCCCAGGGCACTGAAGCTTTCTTT. Amino acid sequence: CASSLFSQGTEAFF.

Turning to this clonotype: Relative to the germline gene, one junction end is altered; a read error may explain this. The chain carries TRBV6-1 and TRBJ2-3; TRBD2 matches 8 bases. The CDR3 runs to 14 residues. Germline CDR1 is MNHNS and CDR2 is SASEGT. The CDR3 DNA reads as TGTGCCAGCAGCACTAGGACTAGCACAAATACGCAGTATTTT. Translated, it gives CASSTRTSTNTQYF.

The chain employs TRBV13 and TRBJ2-5, with 7 bases that match TRBD1. Germline CDR1 and CDR2: PRHDT and FYEKMQ (reference sequence). With 5 bases clipped from V and 0 bases from J, the junction kept 3 bases outside the gene matches. The CDR3 sequence is 14 residues long. The CDR3 coding sequence is TGTGCCAGCAGCCTAGACAGGGACCAAGAGACCCAGTACTTC. It codes for CASSLDRDQETQYF.

V usage is TRBV29-1 and J usage is TRBJ1-2, with a possible D match to TRBD1 (6 bases). In germline, CDR1 is SQVTM, CDR2 ANQGSEA. The V end lost 5 bases, the J end lost 0 bases, and 16 bases lay between the germline ends. The length of the CDR3 is 15 residues. CDR3 loop: CSVYLQGIANYGYTF. CDR3 sequence (DNA): TGCAGCGTTTACCTACAGGGTATCGCTAACTATGGCTACACCTTC.

This clonotype appeared a few times. The chain employs TRBV7-2 and TRBJ1-6; D gene ambiguous. Trimming stripped 4 bases from V and 10 bases from J, with 11 bases between. The CDR3 is made up of 13 amino acids. Germline V gene lookup returns CDR1 SGHTA and CDR2 FQGNSA. The CDR3 is CASSSMIRSPLHF. CDR3 in DNA: TGTGCCAGCAGCTCTATGATTCGCTCACCCCTCCACTTT.